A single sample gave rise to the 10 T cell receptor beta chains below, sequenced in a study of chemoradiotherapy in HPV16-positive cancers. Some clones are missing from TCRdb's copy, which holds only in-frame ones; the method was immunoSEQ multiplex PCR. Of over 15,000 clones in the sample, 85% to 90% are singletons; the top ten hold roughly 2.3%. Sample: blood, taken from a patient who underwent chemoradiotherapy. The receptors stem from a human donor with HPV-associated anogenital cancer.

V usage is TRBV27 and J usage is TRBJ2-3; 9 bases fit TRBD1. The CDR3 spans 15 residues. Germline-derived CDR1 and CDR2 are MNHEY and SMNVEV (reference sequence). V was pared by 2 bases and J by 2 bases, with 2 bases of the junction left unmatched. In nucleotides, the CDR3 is TGTGCCAGCAGTTTAGGGACAGGGTCCACAGATACGCAGTATTTT. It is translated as CASSLGTGSTDTQYF.

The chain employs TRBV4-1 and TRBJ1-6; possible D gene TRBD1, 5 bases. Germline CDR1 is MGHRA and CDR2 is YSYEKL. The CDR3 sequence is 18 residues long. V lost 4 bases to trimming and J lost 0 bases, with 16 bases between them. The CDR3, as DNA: TGCGCCAGCAGCCCAATCCAAGGGGCAAGCTCCTATAATTCACCCCTCCACTTT. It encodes CASSPIQGASSYNSPLHF.

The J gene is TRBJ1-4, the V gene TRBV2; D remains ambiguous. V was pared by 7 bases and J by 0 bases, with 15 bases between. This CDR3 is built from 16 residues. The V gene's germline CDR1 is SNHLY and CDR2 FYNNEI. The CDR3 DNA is TGTGCCAGCAATCGGGATTACCTAGCAACTAATGAAAAACTGTTTTTT. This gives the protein CASNRDYLATNEKLFF.

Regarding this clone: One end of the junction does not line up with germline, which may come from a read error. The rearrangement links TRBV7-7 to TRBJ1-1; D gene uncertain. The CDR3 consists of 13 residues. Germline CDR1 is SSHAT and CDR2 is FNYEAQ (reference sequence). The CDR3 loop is CASSLATNTEAFF. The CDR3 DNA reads TGTGCTAGCAGCTTAGCTACGAACACTGAAGCTTTCTTT. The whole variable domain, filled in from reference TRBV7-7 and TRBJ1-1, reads GAGVSQSPRYKVTKRGQDVTLRCDPISSHATLYWYQQALGQGPEFLTYFNYEAQPDKSGLPSDRFSAERPEGSISTLTIQRTEQRDSAMYRCASSLATNTEAFFGQGTRLTVV.

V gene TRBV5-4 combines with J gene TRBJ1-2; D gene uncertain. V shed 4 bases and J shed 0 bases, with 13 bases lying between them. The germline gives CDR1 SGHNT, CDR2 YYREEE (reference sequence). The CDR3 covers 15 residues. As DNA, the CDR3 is TGTGCCAGCAGCGAACCCCCAGGCCCTAACTATGGCTACACCTTC. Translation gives CASSEPPGPNYGYTF.

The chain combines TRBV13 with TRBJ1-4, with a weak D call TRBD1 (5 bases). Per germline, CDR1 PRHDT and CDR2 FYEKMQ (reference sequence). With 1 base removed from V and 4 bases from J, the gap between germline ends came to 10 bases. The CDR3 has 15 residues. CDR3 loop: CASSLAGGSNEKLFF. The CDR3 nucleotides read TGTGCCAGCAGCTTAGCGGGGGGGAGTAATGAAAAACTGTTTTTT.

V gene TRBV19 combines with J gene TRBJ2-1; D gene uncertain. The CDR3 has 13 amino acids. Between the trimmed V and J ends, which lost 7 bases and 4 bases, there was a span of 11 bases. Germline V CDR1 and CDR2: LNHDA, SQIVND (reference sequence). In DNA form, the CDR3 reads TGTGCCAGTACCTGGACCAGGTACAATGAGCAGTTCTTC. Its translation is CASTWTRYNEQFF. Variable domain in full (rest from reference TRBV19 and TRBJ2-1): DGGITQSPKYLFRKEGQNVTLSCEQNLNHDAMYWYRQDPGQGLRLIYYSQIVNDFQKGDIAEGYSVSREKKESFPLTVTSAQKNPTAFYLCASTWTRYNEQFFGPGTRLTVL.

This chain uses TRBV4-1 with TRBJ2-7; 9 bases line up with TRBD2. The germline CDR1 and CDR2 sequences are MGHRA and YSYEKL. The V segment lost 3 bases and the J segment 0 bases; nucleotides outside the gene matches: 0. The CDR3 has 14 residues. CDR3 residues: CASSQGLASYEQYF. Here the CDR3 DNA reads TGCGCCAGCAGCCAGGGACTAGCCTCCTACGAGCAGTACTTC.

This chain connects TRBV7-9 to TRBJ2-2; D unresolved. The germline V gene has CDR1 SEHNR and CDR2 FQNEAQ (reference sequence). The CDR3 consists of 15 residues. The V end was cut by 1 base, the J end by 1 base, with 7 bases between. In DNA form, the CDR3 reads TGTGCCAGCAGCTTAGGTCTTCGGAACACCGGGGAGCTGTTTTTT. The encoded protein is CASSLGLRNTGELFF.

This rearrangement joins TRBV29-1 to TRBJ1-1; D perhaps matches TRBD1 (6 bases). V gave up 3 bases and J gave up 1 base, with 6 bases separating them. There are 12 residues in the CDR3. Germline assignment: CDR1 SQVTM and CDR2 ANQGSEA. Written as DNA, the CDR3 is TGCAGCGTTGACAGGGGGAACACTGAAGCTTTCTTT. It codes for CSVDRGNTEAFF.